The TCR beta chain under discussion was sequenced for a study of OX40 agonist ivuxolimab in advanced cancers. Libraries were prepared by immunoSEQ multiplex PCR; TCRdb keeps only in-frame clonotypes and omits some of them. The sample lists about 94,000 clones, approximately 94% seen once, with 0.18% in the top ten. Patients with autoimmune history or systemic immunosuppression were excluded. Peripheral blood came from all dose cohorts at three timepoints. J lost 0 bases, V lost 5 bases, and 8 bases had no gene match. The CDR3 runs 18 residues. The V gene's germline CDR1 is SGHTA and CDR2 FQGNSA. This clonotype originated in an adult with an advanced solid tumor such as melanoma, head and neck, liver or kidney cancer. The sample here was CD4+ or CD8+ T cells sorted from blood, taken in a trial of the OX40 agonist ivuxolimab. The V call is TRBV7-2, the J call TRBJ1-6, with 9 nucleotides matching TRBD1. CDR3 loop: CASSARDRDSSYNSPLHF. CDR3 DNA sequence: TGTGCCAGCAGCGCCCGGGACAGGGATAGCTCCTATAATTCACCCCTCCACTTT.